This paragraph reports one TCR beta chain. Its cognate antigen is unknown. With a J-beta primer mix and a sample-barcoded 5' primer, a second PCR ran about 7 to 12 cycles. TCRdb reanalysed the 5' RACE reads using MiXCR and keeps one entry per CDR3 protein. The sample lists 1.5 million to 1.9 million distinct CDR3 sequences; roughly two fifths were seen once. Each sample yielded at least 5 micrograms of PBMC total RNA. In germline, CDR1 is SGHTA, CDR2 FQGNSA. The CDR3 has 14 residues. V was shortened by 2 bases and J by 2 bases, with 10 bases between the two germline ends. These data originate in a study of blood T cells in healthy people across ages. Study findings and constraints: Naive CD4+ cells and diversity were both higher in long-lived donors than in aged donors. The lack of PBMC sorting stopped any conclusive naive versus antigen-experienced comparison.

This TCR came from a young woman in good health. This sequence joins TRBV7-2 and TRBJ2-7, with D uncertain. Material for sequencing was blood. The CDR3 protein is CASSLSASPYEQYF. CDR3 nucleotide sequence: TGTGCCAGCAGCTTATCGGCTTCCCCCTACGAGCAGTACTTC.